This passage covers 31 T cell receptor beta chains from one sample sequenced in a study of tumor and adjacent non-tumor tissue in lung cancer. A modified ARM-PCR protocol with three rounds of nested PCR amplified TCRbeta. From the multiplex PCR reads, TCRdb called clonotypes with MiXCR, one entry per CDR3 protein. The table records just over 200,000 distinct CDR3 sequences, 60% to 75% of them present only once. RNA was extracted from bulk tissue without any cell sorting. The sequenced material came from lung tumor tissue. Every receptor here comes from a man aged 55 to 70 with non-small cell lung cancer.

Points on this clonotype: This may be a read error: a much more frequent sequence differs by one nucleotide. As DNA, the CDR3 is TGCAGCGCGCAGGGGACAAATTACAATGGGCAGTTCTTC. This sequence encodes CSAQGTNYNGQFF. This chain connects TRBV29-1 to TRBJ2-1, with D possibly TRBD1 on 6 matching bases. Germline-derived CDR1 and CDR2 are SQVTM and ANQGSEA. The CDR3 totals 13 residues.

To note about this clonotype: Its ends do not fully match the called genes, so a read error is possible. V gene TRBV11-1 combines with J gene TRBJ2-2; D may be TRBD2 (6 bases). Germline CDR1 and CDR2: SGHAT and FQDESV (reference sequence). The CDR3 extends over 15 amino acids. CDR3 sequence: CANSQLAGGTVELFF. As DNA, the CDR3 is TGTGCTAACAGCCAACTAGCTGGCGGCACCGTGGAGCTGTTTTTT.

The gene calls are TRBV20-1 and TRBJ2-3; D not resolved. The CDR3 has 14 residues. Germline V gene sequence: CDR1 DFQATT, CDR2 SNEGSKA (reference sequence). CDR3 amino acids: CSANGDIDTDTQYF. The CDR3 DNA reads TGCAGCGCCAATGGAGATATAGACACAGATACGCAGTATTTT.

With respect to this clonotype: At one boundary the junction diverges from the germline segment, which might be a read error. The chain joins TRBV5-4 to TRBJ1-1, with D possibly being TRBD1 (6 bases). Germline V gene sequence: CDR1 SGHNT, CDR2 YYREEE (reference sequence). The CDR3 has 14 amino acids. This CDR3 reads CASSLDRRHSEALF. CDR3 bases: TGTGCCAGCAGCCTCGACAGGAGACACAGCGAAGCTTTGTTT. Combining the CDR3 with reference TRBV5-4 and TRBJ1-1 gives the whole variable domain ETGVTQSPTHLIKTRGQQVTLRCSSQSGHNTVSWYQQALGQGPQFIFQYYREEENGRGNFPPRFSGLQFPNYSSELNVNALELDDSALYLCASSLDRRHSEALFGQGTRLTVV.

As for this clonotype: Being one base from a much bigger clone, this may be a read error. The J gene is TRBJ1-6, the V gene TRBV5-1, with D perhaps TRBD1 (5 bases). CDR3 length: 16 residues. The germline V gene encodes CDR1 SGHRS and CDR2 YFSETQ. The V end lost 3 bases, the J end lost 7 bases, and 17 bases lay between the germline ends. Written as DNA, the CDR3 is TGCGCCAGCAGCTGGGGGGTCCCGAGAGGGAATTCACCCCTCCACTTT. It codes for CASSWGVPRGNSPLHF.

A word on this clonotype: At one end, the junction sequence differs from germline, possibly due to a read error. This rearrangement joins TRBV4-3 to TRBJ2-5; no definite D call. CDR3 length equals 15 residues. Germline lookup yields CDR1 LGHNA and CDR2 YSLEER. CDR3 nucleotide sequence: TGCGCCAACAGCCAGCAGAAGTCCACTGGGGAGACCCAGTACTTC. Translated, it gives CANSQQKSTGETQYF.

This clonotype was found many times. The V and J genes are TRBV14 and TRBJ1-2, with D hard to call. V lost 1 base and J 8 bases, leaving 8 bases between the germline ends. The CDR3 covers 12 residues. Germline V gene sequence: CDR1 SGHDN, CDR2 FVKESK. The CDR3 reads CASSQGVRGYTF. The CDR3 DNA reads as TGTGCCAGCAGCCAAGGTGTCCGCGGCTACACCTTC.

This clonotype was counted between two and nine times. V and J are TRBV30 and TRBJ2-4, with D uncertain. From germline, CDR1 is GTSNPN and CDR2 SVGIG (reference sequence). This CDR3 is 13 amino acids long. CDR3: CAKERLAKNIQYF. The CDR3 DNA follows: TGTGCTAAAGAGAGATTAGCCAAAAACATTCAGTACTTC. Full variable domain (missing parts from reference TRBV30 and TRBJ2-4): SQTIHQWPATLVQPVGSPLSLECTVEGTSNPNLYWYRQAAGRGLQLLFYSVGIGQISSEVPQNLSASRPQDRQFILSSKKLLLSDSGFYLCAKERLAKNIQYFGAGTRLSVL.

Comments on this clonotype: Relative to the germline gene, one junction end is altered; a read error may explain this. The chain combines TRBV4-1 with TRBJ1-1; D unresolved. CDR1 and CDR2 (germline): MGHRA, YSYEKL. The CDR3 has 16 residues. CDR3 coding DNA: TGCGCCAGCAGCCAAGTACGGGGAAACATGAGCACTGAAACTTTCTTT. It codes for CASSQVRGNMSTETFF.

In the case of this clonotype: Relative to the germline gene, one junction end is altered; a read error may explain this. This rearrangement joins TRBV12-3 or TRBV12-4 to TRBJ2-2, with 8 bases fitting TRBD1. This CDR3 has 15 residues. The CDR3 coding sequence is TGTGCCAGCAGAGAGAGACAGGGGTACACCGGGGGGCTGTTTTTT. This gives the protein CASRERQGYTGGLFF.

As regards this clonotype: Without the conserved terminal phenylalanine or tryptophan, this CDR3 likely stems from a read error. The chain carries TRBV6-1 and TRBJ2-1, with 11 bases lining up with TRBD2. Germline V gene sequence: CDR1 MNHNS, CDR2 SASEGT. The CDR3 is 15 amino acids. Trimming took 3 bases from V and 6 from J; bases not matched to a gene: 4. The CDR3 sequence is CASSDELAGANEQFL. CDR3 DNA sequence: TGTGCCAGCAGTGATGAACTAGCGGGGGCCAATGAGCAGTTCTTA.

By share of the sample, this clonotype is medium-sized. This chain connects TRBV6-1 to TRBJ1-5; TRBD1 matches at 9 bases. V lost 7 bases and J lost 0; bases outside the gene matches: 4. Germline V gene data show CDR1 as MNHNS and CDR2 as SASEGT. The CDR3 sequence is 15 residues long. The CDR3 DNA reads TGTGCCAGCACCTGGACAGGGGTTAGCAATCAGCCCCAGCATTTT. It specifies CASTWTGVSNQPQHF.

The sample holds one count of this clonotype. The junction and the germline gene differ at one end; a read error may be behind it. The rearrangement links TRBV29-1 to TRBJ2-5; D may be TRBD1 (5 bases). Germline V gene lookup returns CDR1 SQVTM and CDR2 ANQGSEA. The length of the CDR3 is 12 residues. CDR3 nucleotide sequence: TGCATCGTTACCCCAAACAGGGAGACCCAGTACTTC. Amino acids: CIVTPNRETQYF.

On this clonotype: A much larger clone differs by one base, so this may be a read error. The CDR3 bases are TGTGCCAACGATAGGGTGGGACAGGGAGGTAATGAGCAGTTCTTC. This sequence encodes CANDRVGQGGNEQFF. The chain employs TRBV6-2 or TRBV6-3 and TRBJ2-1, with 9 bases that match TRBD1. J lost 7 bases, V lost 10 bases, and 14 bases had no gene match. CDR3 length: 15 amino acids. CDR1 is MNHEY and CDR2 is SVGEGT in the germline V gene.

As regards this clonotype: At one end, the junction sequence differs from germline, possibly due to a read error. This chain uses TRBV5-6 with TRBJ1-5; TRBD1 might be the D (5 bases). CDR1 is SGHDT, CDR2 YYEEEE, per germline. There are 15 residues in the CDR3. CDR3 in DNA: TGTGCCAGCAGCACCTACCAGGGACCCAGGCAGCCCCAGTATTTC. Its translation: CASSTYQGPRQPQYF. Using reference TRBV5-6 and TRBJ1-5 for the parts outside the CDR3, the full variable domain is DAGVTQSPTHLIKTRGQQVTLRCSPKSGHDTVSWYQQALGQGPQFIFQYYEEEERQRGNFPDRFSGHQFPNYSSELNVNALLLGDSALYLCASSTYQGPRQPQYFGDGTRLSIL.

This clonotype was observed at least ten times. The chain joins TRBV12-3 or TRBV12-4 to TRBJ1-1; tentatively, D is TRBD1 (5 bases). V was shortened by 3 bases and J by 6 bases, with 8 bases between the two germline ends. This CDR3 has 12 amino acids. The CDR3 loop is CASSFPGAEAFF. In DNA form, the CDR3 reads TGTGCCAGCAGTTTCCCGGGGGCTGAAGCTTTCTTT.

This clonotype was counted many times. The rearrangement joins TRBV4-3 to TRBJ1-1; D ambiguous. The CDR3 spans 15 residues. Trimming cost V 4 bases and J 0 bases, with 12 bases left between them. The germline gives CDR1 LGHNA, CDR2 YSLEER. The CDR3 DNA is TGCGCCAGCAGCCGAGGCCGAGGGATGAACACTGAAGCTTTCTTT. Translation gives CASSRGRGMNTEAFF.

The sample holds many counts of this clonotype. V and J are TRBV20-1 and TRBJ2-7; D is possibly TRBD2 (5 bases). The germline CDR1 and CDR2 sequences are DFQATT and SNEGSKA (reference sequence). The CDR3 sequence is 14 residues long. V was shortened by 5 bases and J by 4 bases, with 18 bases between the two germline ends. This CDR3 is CSAASRGLGYEQYF. CDR3 DNA: TGCAGTGCTGCCAGTCGGGGTTTGGGGTACGAGCAGTACTTC.

The table lists this clonotype with many counts. The genes are TRBV4-3 and TRBJ2-3, with D uncertain. Trimming removed 0 bases from V and 1 base from J, with 5 bases in between. CDR1 LGHNA and CDR2 YSLEER come from the germline V gene. This CDR3 spans 14 amino acids. CDR3 sequence (DNA): TGCGCCAGCAGCCAAGAACTACGCACAGATACGCAGTATTTT. Translation gives CASSQELRTDTQYF.

To note about this clonotype: The junction departs from the called germline gene at one end, perhaps through a read error. The chain is built from TRBV11-3 and TRBJ2-1, with D possibly called TRBD1 or TRBD2 (5 bases each). Germline V gives CDR1 SGHNT, CDR2 YENEEA. CDR3 length: 15 residues. The DNA of the CDR3 is TGTGCTAGCAGCTTAGACGAGGGATCGGACAATGGGCAGTTCTTC. Translation gives CASSLDEGSDNGQFF.

The V and J genes are TRBV29-1 and TRBJ1-1; D gene ambiguous. Germline V CDR1 and CDR2: SQVTM, ANQGSEA. The CDR3 extends over 13 amino acids. With 4 bases removed from V and 3 bases from J, the gap between germline ends came to 12 bases. CDR3 loop: CSVAVEQDTEAFF. CDR3 in DNA: TGCAGCGTTGCAGTAGAGCAGGACACTGAAGCTTTCTTT.

J is TRBJ1-1 and V is TRBV19; D perhaps matches TRBD1 (6 bases). The germline gives CDR1 LNHDA, CDR2 SQIVND (reference sequence). This CDR3 has 19 amino acids. The V end was cut by 5 bases, the J end by 5 bases, with 30 bases between. The CDR3 coding sequence is TGTGCCAGTAGTCCCCGGGGGGTCCGCACGACAGGCAGACGAACTGAAGCTTTCTTT. Protein sequence: CASSPRGVRTTGRRTEAFF.

This clonotype was seen a single time. An end of the junction differs from the germline gene, which may be a read error. This rearrangement joins TRBV4-1 to TRBJ2-1, with D perhaps assigned TRBD1 or TRBD2 (6 bases each). The V gene's germline CDR1 is MGHRA and CDR2 YSYEKL. This CDR3 spans 16 amino acids. The CDR3 spells CASSQDDRGGYNEQLF. Written as DNA, the CDR3 is TGCGCCAGCAGCCAAGATGATCGAGGGGGGTACAATGAGCAGCTCTTC.

On this clonotype: Relative to the germline gene, one junction end is altered; a read error may explain this. V and J are TRBV20-1 and TRBJ2-3; D is undetermined. This CDR3 region has 14 residues. Germline V gene sequence: CDR1 DFQATT, CDR2 SNEGSKA (reference sequence). CDR3 bases: TGCAGTGCTATTTTGTCCAGCTCTACAGATACGCAGTACTTT. This translates into CSAILSSSTDTQYF.

The chain carries TRBV20-1 and TRBJ2-5, with D possibly TRBD2 on 5 matching bases. CDR1 DFQATT and CDR2 SNEGSKA come from the germline V gene (reference sequence). Trimming took 1 base from V and 4 from J, leaving 16 bases between them. This CDR3 region has 15 residues. The CDR3 loop is CSARGPAVGGETQYF. For the CDR3, the DNA is TGCAGTGCTAGAGGGCCGGCGGTAGGAGGAGAGACCCAGTACTTC.

The CDR3 nucleotides are TGTGCCAGCAGCCCGGGACCCCTAGCCCGGGAGCTGTTTTTT. This translates into CASSPGPLARELFF. The V call is TRBV4-2, the J call TRBJ2-2; D may match TRBD1 or TRBD2 (5 bases each). V was pared by 4 bases and J by 9 bases, with 15 bases between. Germline V gene sequence: CDR1 LGHNA, CDR2 YNFKEQ. This CDR3 has 14 residues.

With regard to this clonotype: At one end the junction does not follow the germline gene, possibly because of a read error. V gene TRBV29-1 combines with J gene TRBJ2-7; D is uncertain. Per germline, CDR1 SQVTM and CDR2 ANQGSEA. This CDR3 is built from 12 residues. CDR3 region: CSVGEDSYEQHF. The CDR3 DNA reads TGCAGCGTTGGAGAGGATTCCTACGAGCAGCACTTC.

This clonotype appeared many times. This sequence joins TRBV6-6 and TRBJ2-7; D call uncertain. The CDR3 length is 12 residues. Germline V gives CDR1 MNHNY, CDR2 SVGAGI (reference sequence). V was cut by 2 bases and J by 7 bases, with 9 bases left in between. The CDR3 protein is CASSYTFGEQYF. As DNA, the CDR3 is TGTGCCAGCAGTTACACCTTCGGGGAGCAGTACTTC.

A note on this clonotype: A much larger clone lies one base from this, so it may be a read error. The rearrangement joins TRBV5-4 to TRBJ1-1, with TRBD1 as a possible D gene (5 bases). The CDR3 spans 15 residues. CDR1 is SGHNT, CDR2 YYREEE, per germline (reference sequence). The chain's CDR3 is CAISFGGLMNTEAFF. The CDR3 bases are TGTGCCATCAGCTTCGGGGGGTTGATGAACACTGAAGCTTTCTTT.

A remark on this clonotype: Since no conserved phenylalanine or tryptophan closes the CDR3, a read error is the likely cause. The chain joins TRBV5-4 to TRBJ2-3; tentative D call: TRBD2 (5 bases). Per the germline V gene, CDR1 is SGHNT and CDR2 is YYREEE (reference sequence). This CDR3 has 15 residues. The chain's CDR3 is CASSSPGRCADTQYL. The CDR3 coding sequence is TGTGCCAGTAGCTCCCCGGGAAGATGTGCAGATACGCAGTATTTG.

The gene calls are TRBV5-5 and TRBJ1-5, with a possible D match to TRBD1 (5 bases). This CDR3 is built from 15 residues. Germline CDR1 and CDR2: SGHKS and YYEKEE (reference sequence). The CDR3 sequence: CVSSLSGTGNQPQHF. CDR3 DNA sequence: TGTGTCAGTAGCTTGAGCGGGACCGGCAATCAGCCCCAGCATTTT.